The rows below give T cell receptor beta chains drawn from one sample of a study of T cell responses to AZD1222 COVID-19 vaccine. Data came from immunoSEQ multiplex PCR; TCRdb stores just in-frame clones and leaves some out. The sample shows under 150,000 clones, around nine tenths of them seen only once. This specimen consisted of peripheral blood, obtained on day 0 of AZD1222 vaccination. The receptors were sampled from an adult in good health. Each CDR3 is given with its conserved first and last residue. Fields, in order: CDR3 length, V gene, clone size, J gene, D gene, CDR3 DNA, CDR3 protein. D genes are given only for firm matches. Some rows mark clone size as missing; the rest say once, few, many or name a class of expanded clone.

15,TRBV7-2,-,TRBJ1-5,-,TGTGCCAGCAGCTTAGATGGGCAGATCAATCAGCCCCAGCATTTT,CASSLDGQINQPQHF
11,TRBV12-3/TRBV12-4,-,TRBJ2-2,-,TGTGCCAGCAGTTTCTCCGGGGAGCTGTTTTTT,CASSFSGELFF
12,TRBV12-3/TRBV12-4,-,TRBJ2-2,TRBD1,TGTGCCAACGGACAGGGTGGCGGGGAGCTGTTTTTT,CANGQGGGELFF
13,TRBV19,-,TRBJ1-5,-,TGTGCCAGTAGCCGACCTAGCAATCAGCCCCAGCATTTT,CASSRPSNQPQHF
13,TRBV7-3,-,TRBJ2-7,-,TGTGCCAGCAGCTTTAGAGGGGGCTACGAGCAGTACTTC,CASSFRGGYEQYF
15,TRBV27,few,TRBJ2-1,TRBD2,TGTGCCAGCAGCCGATATCTAGCGGGCTACAATGAGCAGTTCTTC,CASSRYLAGYNEQFF
14,TRBV5-1,-,TRBJ1-1,TRBD1,TGCGCCAGCTCTCGTGACAGGGCTGGGACTGAAGCTTTCTTT,CASSRDRAGTEAFF
16,TRBV5-4,-,TRBJ2-3,TRBD1,TGTGCCAGCAGCTTGGAACCGGGACAGTGGGAAGATACGCAGTATTTT,CASSLEPGQWEDTQYF
17,TRBV6-2/TRBV6-3,-,TRBJ2-1,TRBD2,TGTGCCAGCAGTTCGTCGGGGACTAGCAGGGCCTACAATGAGCAGTTCTTC,CASSSSGTSRAYNEQFF
14,TRBV7-9,-,TRBJ2-7,TRBD1,TGTGCCAGCAGCCCGAGGGACAGGGCTTTCGAGCAGTACTTC,CASSPRDRAFEQYF
15,TRBV10-2,-,TRBJ1-4,-,TGCGCCAGCAGGAGGGCAGGACCAACTAATGAAAAACTGTTTTTT,CASRRAGPTNEKLFF
14,TRBV5-1,-,TRBJ2-5,-,TGCGCCAGCAGCTTCGGCGGGGCAACGGAGACCCAGTACTTC,CASSFGGATETQYF
16,TRBV29-1,-,TRBJ2-5,TRBD2,TGCAGCGTTGCTGGGACTAGCGGGAGAACCCAAGAGACCCAGTACTTC,CSVAGTSGRTQETQYF
14,TRBV10-2,once,TRBJ2-2,-,TGCGCCAGCAAGGGCGGGATACACACCGGGGAGCTGTTTTTT,CASKGGIHTGELFF
12,TRBV12-3/TRBV12-4,-,TRBJ1-5,TRBD1,TGTGCCAGCAGGACAGGGCTCCAGCCCCAGCATTTT,CASRTGLQPQHF
13,TRBV12-3/TRBV12-4,-,TRBJ2-5,TRBD2,TGTGCCAGCAGCACTAGCGGGAGGGGGACCCAGTACTTC,CASSTSGRGTQYF
15,TRBV4-1,-,TRBJ1-5,-,TGCGCCAGCAGCCAAGAAACTATAAGCAATCAGCCCCAGCATTTT,CASSQETISNQPQHF
15,TRBV6-1,-,TRBJ2-7,-,TGTGCCAGCAGTGAATGGCCCGGGGTAGTCGGCGAGCAGTACTTC,CASSEWPGVVGEQYF
13,TRBV12-3/TRBV12-4,-,TRBJ2-1,-,TGTGCCAGCAGTTTATCCGCCTACAATGAGCAGTTCTTC,CASSLSAYNEQFF
15,TRBV3-1/TRBV3-2,-,TRBJ1-2,TRBD1,TGTGCCAGCAGCAAGGGACAGGGGATAAACTATGGCTACACCTTC,CASSKGQGINYGYTF
15,TRBV19,-,TRBJ1-1,-,TGTGCCAGTAGTAGTGGAGACAGATTGAACACTGAAGCTTTCTTT,CASSSGDRLNTEAFF
13,TRBV6-5,-,TRBJ1-2,-,TGTGCCACGTTAACCTGGATGGACTATGGCTACACCTTC,CATLTWMDYGYTF
14,TRBV7-3,-,TRBJ1-1,-,TGTGCCAGCAGTTTGTCAGGGGTAGGCACTGAAGCTTTCTTT,CASSLSGVGTEAFF
13,TRBV24-1,-,TRBJ2-7,-,TGTGCCACCAGTGCAGAGGCTACCAACGAGCAGTACTTC,CATSAEATNEQYF
16,TRBV14,-,TRBJ2-3,-,TGTGCCAGCAGCCCCTATCGAGCTACTAGCACAGATACGCAGTATTTT,CASSPYRATSTDTQYF
16,TRBV2,-,TRBJ1-6,-,TGTGCCAGCAGTGAAGCGCTCGGCGGGATCAGGTCACCCCTCCACTTT,CASSEALGGIRSPLHF
16,TRBV9,-,TRBJ2-3,TRBD1,TGTGCCAGCAGCCCGGCACAGGGGCCACACACAGATACGCAGTATTTT,CASSPAQGPHTDTQYF
15,TRBV7-3,-,TRBJ2-3,-,TGTGCCAGCAGCCTCTCGGGGGGCGGGTCCGATACGCAGTATTTT,CASSLSGGGSDTQYF
13,TRBV5-1,-,TRBJ1-1,-,TGCGCCAGCACCACGGATGGCGGGGCAGAAGCTTTCTTT,CASTTDGGAEAFF
14,TRBV3-1/TRBV3-2,once,TRBJ1-5,TRBD1,TGTGCCAGCAGTCCAGGGGGAAGCAATCAGCCCCAGCATTTT,CASSPGGSNQPQHF
15,TRBV7-3,-,TRBJ2-3,-,TGTGCCAGCAGCTTAACTAGCGCCCCCACAGATACGCAGTATTTT,CASSLTSAPTDTQYF
16,TRBV9,-,TRBJ2-2,-,TGTGCCAGCAGCGTACAGGGTATCTCGAACACCGGGGAGCTGTTTTTT,CASSVQGISNTGELFF
13,TRBV3-1/TRBV3-2,-,TRBJ1-5,-,TGTGCCAGCAGCCAAGGGGGTCACCAGCCCCAGCATTTT,CASSQGGHQPQHF
14,TRBV5-1,-,TRBJ2-1,TRBD2,TGCGCCAGCAGAGCACTAGCGGACTACAATGAGCAGTTCTTC,CASRALADYNEQFF
13,TRBV6-6,once,TRBJ1-1,-,TGTGCCAGCAGTAGCAGGGGGAACACTGAAGCTTTCTTT,CASSSRGNTEAFF
18,TRBV27,-,TRBJ2-7,-,TGTGCCAGCAGTTTAGAGCTTCCCAGGGCAGTGAGAGCCTACGAGCAGTACTTC,CASSLELPRAVRAYEQYF
14,TRBV30,-,TRBJ1-2,-,TGTGCCTGCCAAACGGTCGATTCAAACTATGGCTACACCTTC,CACQTVDSNYGYTF
10,TRBV29-1,-,TRBJ1-2,-,TGCAGCGCCATGGCAGGAGGCTACACCTTC,CSAMAGGYTF
16,TRBV4-2,-,TRBJ2-2,-,TGTGCCAGCAGCCAAGATGGGGCCCGTACTCAGAGGGAGCTGTTTTTT,CASSQDGARTQRELFF
15,TRBV18,-,TRBJ1-1,TRBD1,TGTGCCAGCTCCCCACCGGACAGGGTTAACACTGAAGCTTTCTTT,CASSPPDRVNTEAFF
17,TRBV2,-,TRBJ2-3,TRBD1,TGTGCCAGCAGTACCACCCCAGGGGGCGATCGGACAGATACGCAGTATTTT,CASSTTPGGDRTDTQYF
16,TRBV28,-,TRBJ2-7,TRBD1,TGTGCCAGCAGTTTAGGATTCGGGACAGGGGGAATTGAGCAGTACTTC,CASSLGFGTGGIEQYF
17,TRBV18,-,TRBJ2-2,-,TGTGCCAGCTCACCTTACCGCAGGGGTTTGAACACCGGGGAGCTGTTTTTT,CASSPYRRGLNTGELFF
15,TRBV27,-,TRBJ2-6,-,TGTGCCAGCGGTGCACGGAGCTCTGGGGCCAACGTCCTGACTTTC,CASGARSSGANVLTF
16,TRBV27,-,TRBJ1-1,TRBD1,TGTGCCAGCAGTGCCACAGGGGGGGCGTTTTACACTGAAGCTTTCTTT,CASSATGGAFYTEAFF
13,TRBV7-2,-,TRBJ1-2,-,TGTGCCAGCAGCTTAGAACGGCGGTCGGGCTACACCTTC,CASSLERRSGYTF
14,TRBV27,-,TRBJ1-4,TRBD1,TGTGCCAGCAGCCCTGTCGGGACAGAGGAAAAACTGTTTTTT,CASSPVGTEEKLFF
17,TRBV24-1,-,TRBJ2-2,-,TGTGCCACCAGTGATTGGGGACCCCCTTCGGGCACCGGGGAGCTGTTTTTT,CATSDWGPPSGTGELFF
14,TRBV6-6,-,TRBJ1-6,-,TGTGCCAGCAGGCCTGAGCCGCTGGGGTCACCCCTCCACTTT,CASRPEPLGSPLHF
14,TRBV18,-,TRBJ1-5,TRBD1,TGTGCCAGCTCACCACCCAGTGACAGGGGCCCCCAGCGTTTT,CASSPPSDRGPQRF
12,TRBV19,once,TRBJ2-1,TRBD2,TGTGCCAGTAGTGGGACTAGCGGTGCTTTGTTCTTC,CASSGTSGALFF
14,TRBV19,-,TRBJ2-7,-,TGTGCCAGTAGTAATGGCGGAGGATCCTACGAGCAGTACTTC,CASSNGGGSYEQYF
11,TRBV25-1,-,TRBJ2-1,-,TGTGCCAGCAGTGATAGCCATGAGCAGTTCTTC,CASSDSHEQFF
16,TRBV6-1,-,TRBJ1-4,TRBD1,TGTGCCAGCAGTGACAGGGGGCCCGCAACTAATGAAAAACTGTTTTTT,CASSDRGPATNEKLFF
14,TRBV29-1,-,TRBJ2-1,-,TGCAGCGGAGCCGTGGGAAGCTCCTACAATGAGCAGTTCTTC,CSGAVGSSYNEQFF
14,TRBV5-6,few,TRBJ2-7,TRBD1,TGTGCCAGCAGCCCCGGGACAGCTATCTACGAGCAGTACTTC,CASSPGTAIYEQYF
15,TRBV9,-,TRBJ1-4,-,TGTGCCAGCAGCGTAGACCCCACAACTAATGAAAAACTGTTTTTT,CASSVDPTTNEKLFF
16,TRBV2,-,TRBJ2-1,TRBD2,TGTGCCAGCAGCCCCGGGACTAGCGGGCCCCCAAATGAGCAGTTCTTC,CASSPGTSGPPNEQFF
16,TRBV2,-,TRBJ2-3,TRBD2,TGTGCCAGCAGTCCTGCGGGAGAGTGGCAAACAGATACGCAGTATTTT,CASSPAGEWQTDTQYF
13,TRBV5-1,-,TRBJ2-1,-,TGCGCCAGCAGCTTGGAGCTAACCAATGAGCAGTTCTTC,CASSLELTNEQFF